The next 23 T cell receptor beta chains were all read from a single sample in a study of a mutant IDH1 vaccine in newly diagnosed glioma. Time point in this sample: week 35, safety follow-up. It was 300 ug of mutant IDH1 20-mer peptide that made up each vaccine dose, given with topical imiquimod. Sequenced by immunoSEQ multiplex PCR; TCRdb stores in-frame clones only, minus some. Of some 63,000 clones detected, 65% to 75% appear once; the ten largest clones hold about 4.9%. These receptors have no known antigen. The sequences come from PBMCs, collected from a glioma patient whose treatment included an IDH1 peptide vaccine. The receptors come from a man aged 45 to 65 with glioma.

This chain joins TRBV9 and TRBJ1-4; TRBD1 matches 11 bases. The CDR3 has 18 residues. Looked up from germline, CDR1 is SGDLS and CDR2 is YYNGEE. The junction had 12 bases not matched to a gene; V was cut back by 0 bases and J by 8 bases. CDR3 nucleotides: TGTGCCAGCAGCGTAGGGCCCGGGACAGGGGGATCAATCGAAAAACTGTTTTTT. It specifies CASSVGPGTGGSIEKLFF.

The chain couples TRBV6-6 to TRBJ1-4, with 7 bases aligning to TRBD1. From germline, CDR1 is MNHNY and CDR2 SVGAGI (reference sequence). V was pared by 2 bases and J by 6 bases, with 0 bases of the junction left unmatched. This CDR3 is 13 amino acids long. CDR3 sequence (DNA): TGTGCCAGCAGTTACAGGGGGCATGAAAAACTGTTTTTT. Protein: CASSYRGHEKLFF.

This clone has more than one count but fewer than ten. The chain has TRBV4-1 and TRBJ1-5; maybe TRBD1 (5 bases). This CDR3 comprises 15 residues. V was trimmed by 2 bases and J by 3 bases, leaving 11 bases between them. Germline-derived CDR1 and CDR2 are MGHRA and YSYEKL. The CDR3 DNA follows: TGCGCCAGCAGCCAATGGAAGGGGTACAATCAGCCCCAGCATTTT. It translates to CASSQWKGYNQPQHF.

V and J are TRBV7-2 and TRBJ2-5; 13 bases line up with TRBD2. This CDR3 contains 17 residues. The germline gives CDR1 SGHTA, CDR2 FQGNSA. After removal of 1 base from V and 2 bases from J, the junction contained 4 bases not matched to a gene. The CDR3 loop reads CASSLGLAGGMQETQYF. The CDR3 DNA is TGTGCCAGCAGCTTAGGACTAGCGGGGGGCATGCAAGAGACCCAGTACTTC.

V and J are TRBV5-6 and TRBJ1-6, with no clear D. Trimming shortened V by 0 bases and J by 0 bases, and 13 bases separated the two germline ends. The germline gives CDR1 SGHDT, CDR2 YYEEEE. This CDR3 spans 18 amino acids. CDR3 sequence (DNA): TGTGCCAGCAGCTTGGGCGGGTCACGGAGCTCCTATAATTCACCCCTCCACTTT. It is translated as CASSLGGSRSSYNSPLHF.

V is TRBV6-4 and J is TRBJ1-6; D gene ambiguous. The CDR3 length is 15 residues. V gave up 5 bases and J gave up 7 bases, with 15 bases separating them. The germline gives CDR1 MRHNA, CDR2 SNTAGT. Written as DNA, the CDR3 is TGTGCCAGCAGTTCCACTCCGGGTCAAAATTCACCCCTCCACTTT. Its translation: CASSSTPGQNSPLHF.

This chain uses TRBV27 with TRBJ1-5; D unclear. The length of the CDR3 is 15 residues. V lost 0 bases to trimming and J lost 4 bases, with 10 bases between them. Germline CDR1 MNHEY, CDR2 SMNVEV (reference sequence). The DNA of the CDR3 is TGTGCCAGCAGTTTATCACTGTGGGGAAATCAGCCCCAGCATTTT. Translated, it gives CASSLSLWGNQPQHF.

J is TRBJ1-3 and V is TRBV2; maybe TRBD1 (5 bases). The germline V gene encodes CDR1 SNHLY and CDR2 FYNNEI. V was pared by 4 bases and J by 3 bases, with 13 bases between. This CDR3 is built from 15 residues. CDR3 loop: CASSVSPGGGNTIYF. As DNA, the CDR3 is TGTGCCAGCAGTGTCAGCCCGGGGGGTGGAAACACCATATATTTT.

The rearrangement links TRBV25-1 to TRBJ1-3; D gene ambiguous. This CDR3 comprises 15 residues. The V gene lost 1 base and the J gene lost 1 base, with 8 bases spanning the gap. The germline CDR1 and CDR2 sequences are MGHDK and SYGVNS. The DNA of the CDR3 is TGTGCCAGCAGTGAATGGGCGGGGTCTGGAAACACCATATATTTT. It encodes CASSEWAGSGNTIYF.

This sequence joins TRBV2 and TRBJ2-5, with 9 bases fitting TRBD1. The CDR3 runs to 13 residues. Losses at the gene ends were 9 bases for V and 3 bases for J; bases not matched to a gene: 5. Germline loops: CDR1 SNHLY, CDR2 FYNNEI. This chain's CDR3 is CASRTGAEETQYF. In DNA, the CDR3 is TGTGCCAGTCGGACAGGGGCCGAAGAGACCCAGTACTTC.

The chain joins TRBV27 to TRBJ2-3, with D possibly being TRBD1 or TRBD2 (5 bases each). The CDR3 is 16 residues long. Germline V CDR1 and CDR2: MNHEY, SMNVEV (reference sequence). The V and J ends lost 2 bases and 0 bases respectively, with 12 bases between them. The CDR3 sequence is CASSLRVRESTDTQYF. CDR3 sequence (DNA): TGTGCCAGCAGTTTAAGAGTCAGGGAGAGCACAGATACGCAGTATTTT.

CDR3 bases: TGTGCCAGCAGTCCAGGTCGGCAGTACTTC. Its translation is CASSPGRQYF. The V and J genes are TRBV6-5 and TRBJ2-7, with D uncertain. CDR1 and CDR2 (germline): MNHEY, SVGAGI. The CDR3 spans 10 residues. Trimming took off 5 bases at V and 9 bases at J, with 8 bases between the two ends.

The chain links TRBV7-2 to TRBJ2-7, with D perhaps TRBD1 or TRBD2 (6 bases each). V dropped 1 base and J dropped 1 base, with 11 bases sitting between them. The CDR3 extends over 15 amino acids. Germline V gene lookup returns CDR1 SGHTA and CDR2 FQGNSA. CDR3: CASSLGVGGSYEQYF. Written as DNA, the CDR3 is TGTGCCAGCAGCTTAGGAGTAGGGGGGTCCTACGAGCAGTACTTC.

The chain carries TRBV6-6 and TRBJ1-1, with 8 bases aligning to TRBD1. The V gene end was trimmed by 5 bases and the J gene end by 4 bases; junction bases not matched to a gene: 6. The CDR3 has 14 amino acids. The germline V gene has CDR1 MNHNY and CDR2 SVGAGI (reference sequence). The CDR3 loop is CASSTRTGPTEAFF. The CDR3 DNA reads TGTGCCAGCAGTACCAGGACAGGGCCCACTGAAGCTTTCTTT.

V gene TRBV6-1 combines with J gene TRBJ2-2, with D perhaps TRBD1 or TRBD2 (5 bases each). V lost 6 bases to trimming and J lost 4 bases, with 12 bases between them. The germline V gene has CDR1 MNHNS and CDR2 SASEGT. This CDR3 has 14 amino acids. The DNA for the CDR3 is TGTGCCAGCAGGGGGACGCCTAGCACCGGGGAGCTGTTTTTT. It yields the protein CASRGTPSTGELFF.

This clone has a single count. The J gene is TRBJ2-7, the V gene TRBV6-5; no clear D. The CDR3 covers 14 residues. Germline CDR1 reads MNHEY; CDR2 reads SVGAGI. Deletions cut 1 base from V and 1 base from J, with 8 bases between. CDR3 sequence (DNA): TGTGCCAGCAGTTACTTCGGCACTTCCTACGAGCAGTACTTC. This sequence encodes CASSYFGTSYEQYF.

The rearrangement joins TRBV11-2 to TRBJ2-1; D unclear. Germline assignment: CDR1 SGHAT and CDR2 FQNNGV. V was shortened by 1 base and J by 7 bases, with 8 bases between the two germline ends. The CDR3 has 13 amino acids. The CDR3 bases are TGTGCCAGCAGCTTAGGCCCCACGAATGAGCAGTTCTTC. The encoded protein is CASSLGPTNEQFF.

CDR3 sequence reads: CASSPPGHGPYEQYF. The CDR3, as DNA: TGTGCCAGCAGCCCCCCGGGACACGGACCCTACGAGCAGTACTTC. The V call is TRBV2, the J call TRBJ2-7; tentatively, D is TRBD1 (6 bases). CDR1 is SNHLY and CDR2 is FYNNEI in the germline V gene. The V end lost 6 bases, the J end lost 2 bases, and 17 bases lay between the germline ends. The CDR3 has 15 amino acids.

The chain recombines TRBV30 with TRBJ2-5; 8 bases match TRBD2. After removal of 0 bases from V and 2 bases from J, the junction contained 5 bases not matched to a gene. Germline V lookup: CDR1 GTSNPN, CDR2 SVGIG (reference sequence). The CDR3 covers 15 residues. The CDR3 protein is CAWSVWAGGQETQYF. The CDR3 DNA sequence: TGTGCCTGGAGTGTATGGGCGGGGGGTCAAGAGACCCAGTACTTC.

This chain joins TRBV29-1 and TRBJ2-2, with 7 bases that match TRBD1. After removal of 5 bases from V and 2 bases from J, the junction contained 5 bases not matched to a gene. Germline assignment: CDR1 SQVTM and CDR2 ANQGSEA. CDR3 size: 14 residues. The CDR3 loop is CSVPGTANTGELFF. Written as DNA, the CDR3 is TGCAGCGTTCCCGGGACAGCTAACACCGGGGAGCTGTTTTTT.

The chain is built from TRBV10-3 and TRBJ2-7; D remains ambiguous. Trimming removed 4 bases from V and 0 bases from J, with 13 bases in between. CDR3 length equals 15 residues. The germline gives CDR1 ENHRY, CDR2 SYGVKD. CDR3 nucleotide sequence: TGTGCCATCAGTGTTTTACAGTCAAGCTCCTACGAGCAGTACTTC. Translating gives CAISVLQSSSYEQYF.

Only one count was recorded for this clone. The genes are TRBV7-2 and TRBJ2-1; D tentatively fits TRBD1 or TRBD2 (6 bases each). Trimming took off 4 bases at V and 8 bases at J, with 15 bases between the two ends. The CDR3 has 14 residues. In germline, CDR1 is SGHTA, CDR2 FQGNSA. CDR3 residues: CASSSEGGLDEQFF. The CDR3 coding sequence is TGTGCCAGCAGCTCCGAGGGGGGTTTGGATGAGCAGTTCTTC.

The chain uses TRBV2 and TRBJ1-1; 8 bases line up with TRBD1. Trimming took 5 bases from V and 11 from J; bases not matched to a gene: 13. The germline V gene has CDR1 SNHLY and CDR2 FYNNEI. The CDR3 runs 14 residues. The CDR3 here is CASSSGQGGYRAFF. CDR3 in DNA: TGTGCCAGCAGTTCTGGACAGGGAGGCTATCGGGCTTTCTTT.